A selection of T cell receptor beta chains follows, all from one sample in a study of blood T cell repertoires in COVID-19. The assay was immunoSEQ multiplex PCR, and TCRdb's table has in-frame clones only and misses some. The table has fewer than 130,000 clones, under 80% seen once. The sample was peripheral blood. These receptors originate from a man between 70 and 80 years old with active or convalescent COVID-19. Both conserved end residues are part of each CDR3.

v_call	cdr3_length	j_call	cdr3_aa
TRBV10-2	14	TRBJ2-1	CASSYTLGALSPVF
TRBV2	14	TRBJ2-5	CASSTTSIGETQYF
TRBV5-6	14	TRBJ1-6	CASSFYRGNSPLHF
TRBV19	11	TRBJ2-2	CASSLPGELFF
TRBV9	16	TRBJ2-1	CASSVSSGGAVNEQFF
TRBV10-3	17	TRBJ1-2	CAISGKGQGLAGDGYTF
TRBV27	15	TRBJ1-1	CASSFTIQMNTEAFF
TRBV7-9	17	TRBJ1-4	CASSPGTASNTNEKLFF
TRBV3-1/TRBV3-2	15	TRBJ2-7	CASSLTSPGNYEQYF
TRBV10-2	15	TRBJ1-1	CASRRTGGSGTEAFF
TRBV15	17	TRBJ2-6	CATSAGVTGSGANVLTF
TRBV21-1	12	TRBJ1-6	CARDRENSPLHF
TRBV5-6	17	TRBJ1-3	CASSRRDSYVSGNTIYF
TRBV2	15	TRBJ2-2	CASRRTSGGPGELFF
TRBV12-3/TRBV12-4	13	TRBJ1-2	CASSYEQSYGYTF
TRBV2	14	TRBJ2-7	CASNLDRVFGEQYF
TRBV11-3	14	TRBJ2-1	CASSRQGTYNEQFF
TRBV6-5	16	TRBJ1-1	CASSYQTGQGNTEAFF
TRBV18	16	TRBJ1-5	CASSPRDNGGDQPQHF
TRBV7-2	15	TRBJ2-5	CASSLGGTSRETQYF
TRBV5-1	14	TRBJ2-1	CASKGQGASGEQFF
TRBV5-4	15	TRBJ2-1	CASRPRDRAGNEQFF
TRBV20-1	15	TRBJ2-5	CSASASGRLQETQYF
TRBV7-9	14	TRBJ1-1	CASSLVQGNTEAFF
TRBV5-1	14	TRBJ2-3	CASSYSGVTDTQYF
TRBV28	14	TRBJ1-3	CASSRDISGNTIYF
TRBV9	13	TRBJ1-2	CASSRTGDYGYTF
TRBV19	14	TRBJ2-1	CASSTIGGLAEQFF
TRBV6-6	14	TRBJ1-1	CAGEDRARNTEAFF
TRBV2	13	TRBJ2-1	CASSDSGEDEQFF
TRBV2	13	TRBJ1-4	CASSENSFEKLFF
TRBV30	14	TRBJ1-1	CAWSGTRLHTEAFF
TRBV9	11	TRBJ2-2	CASSSVGELFF
TRBV4-2	16	TRBJ2-5	CASSQVIAGGPETQYF
TRBV12-3/TRBV12-4	13	TRBJ1-2	CASTLGQPHGYTF
TRBV5-1	15	TRBJ1-2	CASSDGTARNYGYTF
TRBV2	14	TRBJ2-7	CASSEGQGSREQYF
TRBV6-5	13	TRBJ2-7	CASRSQVTYEQYF
TRBV9	16	TRBJ1-1	CASSERDRVSNTEAFF
TRBV7-9	14	TRBJ2-1	CASSLEGLISQQFF
TRBV5-4	16	TRBJ2-3	CASSQVDRGVGDTQYF
TRBV18	12	TRBJ1-1	CASSLDNTEAFF
TRBV9	18	TRBJ2-5	CASSPRTSGGPREETQYF
TRBV5-8	10	TRBJ2-1	CASSQYEQFF
TRBV10-2	18	TRBJ2-5	CASSESTSGTGGYETQYF
TRBV4-2	14	TRBJ1-4	CASSQEGLSGKLFF
TRBV19	14	TRBJ1-4	CASRGGQGNEKLFF
TRBV5-1	16	TRBJ2-2	CASSFNLQANTGELFF
TRBV6-5	15	TRBJ1-1	CASTPRLGGLTEAFF
TRBV15	16	TRBJ2-2	CATSRRQGKNTGELFF
TRBV7-2	15	TRBJ1-2	CASSKPGQRNYGYTF
TRBV5-1	16	TRBJ1-6	CASSNLGQGGNSPLHF
TRBV7-8	15	TRBJ1-2	CASSGRTGDTYGYTF
TRBV7-8	17	TRBJ2-1	CASSLGGVAGGLNEQFF
TRBV3-1/TRBV3-2	13	TRBJ1-6	CASSYRGYSPLHF
TRBV9	14	TRBJ1-2	CASSSSGQGYGYTF
TRBV27	13	TRBJ1-2	CASSLSGSYGYTF
TRBV24-1	13	TRBJ1-1	CATSGGRYTEAFF
TRBV28	14	TRBJ2-4	CASSLYRGRNIQYF
TRBV19	17	TRBJ2-2	CASSVRAGQGNTGELFF